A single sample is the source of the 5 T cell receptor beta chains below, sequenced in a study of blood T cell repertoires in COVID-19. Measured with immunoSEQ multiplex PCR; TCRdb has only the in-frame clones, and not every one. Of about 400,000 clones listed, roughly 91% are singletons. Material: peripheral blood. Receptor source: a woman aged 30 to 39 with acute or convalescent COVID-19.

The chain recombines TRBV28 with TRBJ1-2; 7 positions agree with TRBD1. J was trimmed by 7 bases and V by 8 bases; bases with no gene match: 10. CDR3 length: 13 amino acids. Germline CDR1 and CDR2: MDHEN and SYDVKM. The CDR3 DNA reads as TGTGCCAGCGGGACATGGGACAGTTCTGGCTACACCTTC. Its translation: CASGTWDSSGYTF.

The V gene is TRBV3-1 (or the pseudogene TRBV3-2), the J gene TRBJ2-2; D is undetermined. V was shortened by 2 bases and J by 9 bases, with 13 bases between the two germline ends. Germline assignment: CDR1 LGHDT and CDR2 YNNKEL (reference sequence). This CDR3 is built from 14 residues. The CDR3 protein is CASSQLVGARELFF. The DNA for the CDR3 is TGTGCCAGCAGCCAATTAGTTGGTGCCAGGGAGCTGTTTTTT.

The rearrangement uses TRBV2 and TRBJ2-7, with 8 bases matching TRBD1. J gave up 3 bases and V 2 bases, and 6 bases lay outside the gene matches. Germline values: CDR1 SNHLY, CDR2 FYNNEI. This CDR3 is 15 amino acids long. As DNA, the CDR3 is TGTGCCAGCAGTGAAAGGACAGGGTTTTTCTACGAGCAGTACTTC. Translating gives CASSERTGFFYEQYF.

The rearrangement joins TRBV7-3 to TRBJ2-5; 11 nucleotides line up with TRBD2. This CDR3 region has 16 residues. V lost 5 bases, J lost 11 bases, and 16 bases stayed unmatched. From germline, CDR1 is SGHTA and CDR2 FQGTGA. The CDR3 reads CASSKLLAGAKASQYF. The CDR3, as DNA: TGTGCCAGCAGCAAATTACTAGCGGGGGCGAAAGCTTCTCAGTACTTC.

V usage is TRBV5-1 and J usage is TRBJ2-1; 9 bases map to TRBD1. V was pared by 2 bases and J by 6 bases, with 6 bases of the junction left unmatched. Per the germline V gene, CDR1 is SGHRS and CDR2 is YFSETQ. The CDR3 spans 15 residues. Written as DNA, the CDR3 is TGCGCCAGCAGCTTAGGAGGGACAGGGCCCAATGAGCAGTTCTTC. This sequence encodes CASSLGGTGPNEQFF. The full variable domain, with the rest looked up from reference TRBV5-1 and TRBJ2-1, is KAGVTQTPRYLIKTRGQQVTLSCSPISGHRSVSWYQQTPGQGLQFLFEYFSETQRNKGNFPGRFSGRQFSNSRSEMNVSTLELGDSALYLCASSLGGTGPNEQFFGPGTRLTVL.